At least ten counts were recorded for the clone carrying this TCR beta chain. The antigen is not known. It was with unique molecular identifiers that the TCRbeta library was prepared. MiXCR was run by TCRdb on the PCR reads, yielding one entry per CDR3 protein. Altogether some 600,000 distinct CDR3 sequences are present, approximately 13% being singletons, with the ten largest covering roughly 2.3%. The entry originates in a study of T-cell reconstitution after alpha-beta-depleted transplantation in children. Study-wide results and limits: After transplant, at about two months, alpha-beta T cells were reportedly derived from several hundred expanded graft clones.

Source: PBMCs, mostly from graft donor cells, taken 360 days after TCRalphabeta/CD19-depleted stem cell transplant. This TCR was recovered from a male patient between 5 and 17 years old who had a stem cell transplant for acute myeloid leukemia, so the T cells may come from the graft donor.

This CDR3 is CSARGTSGPSYEQYF. The CDR3 DNA follows: TGCAGTGCTAGAGGGACTAGCGGGCCCTCCTACGAGCAGTACTTC. This chain links TRBV20-1 with TRBJ2-7; 11 bases map to TRBD2. The CDR3 spans 15 residues. Unmatched junction bases numbered 2, after V lost 1 base and J lost 0 bases. From germline, CDR1 is DFQATT and CDR2 SNEGSKA (reference sequence).